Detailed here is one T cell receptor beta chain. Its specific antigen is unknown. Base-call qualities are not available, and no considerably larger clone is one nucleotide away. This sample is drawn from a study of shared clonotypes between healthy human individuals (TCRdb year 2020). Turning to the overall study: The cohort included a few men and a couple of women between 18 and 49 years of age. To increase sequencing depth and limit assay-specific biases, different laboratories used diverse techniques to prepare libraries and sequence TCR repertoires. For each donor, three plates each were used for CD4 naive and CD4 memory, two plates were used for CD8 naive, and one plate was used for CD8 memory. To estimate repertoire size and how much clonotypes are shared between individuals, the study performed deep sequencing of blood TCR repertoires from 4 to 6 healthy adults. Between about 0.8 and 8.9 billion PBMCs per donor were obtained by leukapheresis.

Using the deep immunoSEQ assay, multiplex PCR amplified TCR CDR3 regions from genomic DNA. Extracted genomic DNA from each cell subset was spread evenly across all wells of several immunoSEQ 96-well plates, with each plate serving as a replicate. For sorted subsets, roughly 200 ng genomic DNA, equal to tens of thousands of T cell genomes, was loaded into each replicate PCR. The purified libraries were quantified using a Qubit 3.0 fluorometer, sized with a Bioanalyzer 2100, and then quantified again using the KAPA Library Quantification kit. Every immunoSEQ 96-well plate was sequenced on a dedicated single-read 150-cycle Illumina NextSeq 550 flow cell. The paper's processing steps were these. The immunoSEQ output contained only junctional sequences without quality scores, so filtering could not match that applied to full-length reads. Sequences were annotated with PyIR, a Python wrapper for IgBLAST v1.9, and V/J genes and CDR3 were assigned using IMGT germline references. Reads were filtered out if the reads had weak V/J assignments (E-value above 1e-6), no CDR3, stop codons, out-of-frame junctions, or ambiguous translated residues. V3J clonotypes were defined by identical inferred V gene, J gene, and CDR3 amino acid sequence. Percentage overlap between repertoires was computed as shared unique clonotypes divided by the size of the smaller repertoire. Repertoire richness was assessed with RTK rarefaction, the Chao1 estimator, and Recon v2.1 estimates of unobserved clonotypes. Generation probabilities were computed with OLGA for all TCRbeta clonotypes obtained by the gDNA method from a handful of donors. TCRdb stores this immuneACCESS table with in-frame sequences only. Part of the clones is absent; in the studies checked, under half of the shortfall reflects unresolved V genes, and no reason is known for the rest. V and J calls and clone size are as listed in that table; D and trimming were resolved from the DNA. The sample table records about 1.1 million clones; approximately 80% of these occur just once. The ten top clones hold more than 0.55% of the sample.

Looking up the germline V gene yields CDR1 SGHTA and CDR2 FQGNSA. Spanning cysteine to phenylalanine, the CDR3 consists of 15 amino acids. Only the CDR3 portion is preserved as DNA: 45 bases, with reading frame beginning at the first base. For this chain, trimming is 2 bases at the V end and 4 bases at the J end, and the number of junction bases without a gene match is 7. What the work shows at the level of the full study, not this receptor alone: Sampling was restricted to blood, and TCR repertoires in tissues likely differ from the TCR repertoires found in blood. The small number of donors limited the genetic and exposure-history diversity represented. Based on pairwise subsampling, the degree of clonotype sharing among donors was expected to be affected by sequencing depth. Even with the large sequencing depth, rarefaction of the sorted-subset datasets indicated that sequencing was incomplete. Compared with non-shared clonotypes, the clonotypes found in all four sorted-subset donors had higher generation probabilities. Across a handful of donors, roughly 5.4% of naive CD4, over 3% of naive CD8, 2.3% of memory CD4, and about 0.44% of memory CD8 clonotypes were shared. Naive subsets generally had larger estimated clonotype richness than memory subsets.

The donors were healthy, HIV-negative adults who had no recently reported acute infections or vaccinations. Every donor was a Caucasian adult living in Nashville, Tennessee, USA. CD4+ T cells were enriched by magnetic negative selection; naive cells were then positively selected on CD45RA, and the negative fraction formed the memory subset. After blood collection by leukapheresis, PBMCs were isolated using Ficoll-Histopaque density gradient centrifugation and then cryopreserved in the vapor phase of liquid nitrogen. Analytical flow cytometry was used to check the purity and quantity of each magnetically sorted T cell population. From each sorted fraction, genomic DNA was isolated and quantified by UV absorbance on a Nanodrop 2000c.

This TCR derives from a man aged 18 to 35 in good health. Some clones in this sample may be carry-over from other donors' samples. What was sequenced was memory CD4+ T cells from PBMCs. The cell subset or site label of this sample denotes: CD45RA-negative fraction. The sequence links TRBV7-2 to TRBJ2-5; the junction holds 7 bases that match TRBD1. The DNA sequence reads TGTGCCAGCAGCTTAAAGGCAGGGGGTCGAGAGACCCAGTACTTC. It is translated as CASSLKAGGRETQYF.